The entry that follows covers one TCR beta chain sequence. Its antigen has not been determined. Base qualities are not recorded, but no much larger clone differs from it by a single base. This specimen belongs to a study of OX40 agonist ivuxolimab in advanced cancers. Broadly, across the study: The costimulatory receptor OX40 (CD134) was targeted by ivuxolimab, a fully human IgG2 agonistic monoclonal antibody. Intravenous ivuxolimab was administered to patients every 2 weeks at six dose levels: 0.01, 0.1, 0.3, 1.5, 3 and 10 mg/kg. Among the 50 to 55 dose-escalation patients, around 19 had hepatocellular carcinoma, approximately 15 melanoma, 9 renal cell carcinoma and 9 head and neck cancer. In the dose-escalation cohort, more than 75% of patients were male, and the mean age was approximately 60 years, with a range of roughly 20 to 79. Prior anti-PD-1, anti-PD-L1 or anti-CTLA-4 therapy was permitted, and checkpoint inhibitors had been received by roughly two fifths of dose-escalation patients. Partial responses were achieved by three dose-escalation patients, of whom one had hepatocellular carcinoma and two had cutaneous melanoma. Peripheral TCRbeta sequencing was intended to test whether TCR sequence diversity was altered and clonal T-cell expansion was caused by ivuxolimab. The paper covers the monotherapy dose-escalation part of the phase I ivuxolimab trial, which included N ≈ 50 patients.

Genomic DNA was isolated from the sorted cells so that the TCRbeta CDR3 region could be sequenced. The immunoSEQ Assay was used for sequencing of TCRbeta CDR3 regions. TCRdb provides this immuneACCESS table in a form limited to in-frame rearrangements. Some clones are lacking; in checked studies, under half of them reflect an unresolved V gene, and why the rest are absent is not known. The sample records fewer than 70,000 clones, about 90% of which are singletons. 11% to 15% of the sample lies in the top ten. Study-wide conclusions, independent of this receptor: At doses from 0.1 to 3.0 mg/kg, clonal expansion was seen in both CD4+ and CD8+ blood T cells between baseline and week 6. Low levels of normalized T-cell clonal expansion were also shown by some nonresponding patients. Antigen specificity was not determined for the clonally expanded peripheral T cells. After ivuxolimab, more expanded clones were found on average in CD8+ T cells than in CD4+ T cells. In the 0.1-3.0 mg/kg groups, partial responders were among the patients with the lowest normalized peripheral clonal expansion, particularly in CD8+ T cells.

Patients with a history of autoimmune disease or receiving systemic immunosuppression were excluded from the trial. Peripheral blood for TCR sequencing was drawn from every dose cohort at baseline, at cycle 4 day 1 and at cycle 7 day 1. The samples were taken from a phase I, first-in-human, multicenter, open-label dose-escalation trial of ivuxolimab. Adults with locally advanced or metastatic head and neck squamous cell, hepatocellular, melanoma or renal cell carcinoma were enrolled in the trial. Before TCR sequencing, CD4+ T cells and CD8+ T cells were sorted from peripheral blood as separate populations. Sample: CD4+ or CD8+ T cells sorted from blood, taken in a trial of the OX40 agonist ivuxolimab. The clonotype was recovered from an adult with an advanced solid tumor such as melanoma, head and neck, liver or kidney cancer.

Here the CDR3 is given as CASRPGQSNYGYTF. Here is the DNA: TGTGCCAGCAGACCGGGACAGTCTAACTATGGCTACACCTTC. The chain joins TRBV6-5 to TRBJ1-2, with 7 bases in between that match TRBD1. The junction shows trimming of 6 bases on V and 0 bases on J, and the gene matches do not reach 4 bases of it. Reading from cysteine to phenylalanine, the CDR3 counts 14 amino acids. Only the CDR3 portion is preserved as DNA: 42 bases, with reading frame beginning at the first base. The germline V gene yields MNHEY for CDR1 and SVGAGI for CDR2.